A single sample gave rise to the 15 T cell receptor beta chains below, sequenced in a study of T cell responses to AZD1222 COVID-19 vaccine (dated by TCRdb to the early 2020s). To prepare the library, the immunoSEQ multiplex PCR assay was applied. TCRdb provides this immuneACCESS table in a form limited to in-frame rearrangements. Some clones are lacking; in checked studies, under half of them reflect an unresolved V gene, and why the rest are absent is not known. The sample table holds 100,000 to 120,000 clones, of which 88% were seen once. About 2.5% of the sample comes from the top ten. Reading the label with the study, this specimen's time point is: baseline before first vaccination. The sample was peripheral blood, taken on day 0 of AZD1222 vaccination. These receptors came from an adult in good health.

Worth noting for this clone: In the same sample, other DNA sequences code for this CDR3. The chain is built from TRBV6-5 and TRBJ1-2; 7 bases agree with TRBD1. The CDR3 contains 13 residues. Germline CDR1 is MNHEY and CDR2 is SVGAGI. With 6 bases clipped from V and 5 bases from J, the junction kept 6 bases outside the gene matches. DNA of the CDR3: TGTGCCAGCAGCCCCGACAGGGCGTATGGCTACACCTTC. Translation gives CASSPDRAYGYTF.

The chain combines TRBV6-2 or TRBV6-3 with TRBJ1-2, with TRBD1 matching 7 bases. V lost 2 bases and J lost 6; bases outside the gene matches: 6. Looked up from germline, CDR1 is MNHEY and CDR2 is SVGEGT. The CDR3 sequence is 14 residues long. The CDR3: CASSYRNRGNGYTF. CDR3 nucleotides: TGTGCCAGCAGTTACCGTAACAGGGGTAATGGCTACACCTTC.

This chain joins TRBV5-1 and TRBJ2-7, with no clear D. Germline values: CDR1 SGHRS, CDR2 YFSETQ. Trimming stripped 5 bases from V and 5 bases from J, with 8 bases between. This CDR3 comprises 11 residues. The DNA of the CDR3 is TGCGCCAGCAGATCGAGCCACGAGCAGTACTTC. This encodes CASRSSHEQYF.

This clone was recorded once. The V and J genes are TRBV7-2 and TRBJ2-5, with 11 bases aligning to TRBD1. The CDR3 is 14 residues long. After removal of 1 base from V and 5 bases from J, the junction contained 0 bases not matched to a gene. Germline V lookup: CDR1 SGHTA, CDR2 FQGNSA. CDR3 nucleotides: TGTGCCAGCAGCTTAGGGACAGGGGGCGAGACCCAGTACTTC. Protein product: CASSLGTGGETQYF.

This rearrangement joins TRBV27 to TRBJ2-7; 8 positions match TRBD1. In germline, CDR1 is MNHEY, CDR2 SMNVEV (reference sequence). CDR3 length: 13 residues. J gave up 3 bases and V 4 bases, and 2 bases lay outside the gene matches. In DNA, the CDR3 is TGTGCCAGCAGTTCTGGACAGGGCTACGAGCAGTACTTC. This sequence encodes CASSSGQGYEQYF.

The V call is TRBV19, the J call TRBJ2-3; the D gene is possibly TRBD2 (6 bases). The CDR3 length is 16 residues. Trimming took 5 bases from V and 3 from J, leaving 18 bases between them. Germline assignment: CDR1 LNHDA and CDR2 SQIVND (reference sequence). CDR3 sequence (DNA): TGTGCCAGTAGTCCAATGGAGGGGAAGGTGACAGATACGCAGTATTTT. This encodes CASSPMEGKVTDTQYF.

The chain combines TRBV3-1 (or the pseudogene TRBV3-2) with TRBJ1-4, with D tentatively TRBD1 (5 bases). Germline V gene lookup returns CDR1 LGHDT and CDR2 YNNKEL (reference sequence). V lost 5 bases and J 8 bases, leaving 15 bases between the germline ends. This CDR3 region has 14 residues. CDR3: CASSDLGAQEKLFF. Written as DNA, the CDR3 is TGTGCCAGCAGCGATTTAGGGGCTCAGGAAAAACTGTTTTTT.

The gene calls are TRBV6-5 and TRBJ1-5, with 8 positions matching TRBD1. Germline values: CDR1 MNHEY, CDR2 SVGAGI. V dropped 6 bases and J dropped 4; count of bases not matched to a gene: 8. This CDR3 contains 15 residues. The CDR3 sequence: CASRETGVWNQPQHF. Written as DNA, the CDR3 is TGTGCCAGCAGAGAGACAGGGGTCTGGAATCAGCCCCAGCATTTT.

The chain joins TRBV6-6 to TRBJ1-2, with D possibly TRBD1 on 5 matching bases. The V end lost 6 bases, the J end lost 2 bases, and 13 bases lay between the germline ends. Germline V lookup: CDR1 MNHNY, CDR2 SVGAGI (reference sequence). This CDR3 region has 14 residues. Written as DNA, the CDR3 is TGTGCCAGCAGGCCTGGGAGACAGAACTATGGCTACACCTTC. Amino acid sequence: CASRPGRQNYGYTF.

The table lists this clone with a count of one. The chain couples TRBV11-2 to TRBJ1-2, with TRBD1 as a possible D gene (5 bases). The germline gives CDR1 SGHAT, CDR2 FQNNGV. There are 16 residues in the CDR3. The V gene lost 0 bases and the J gene lost 5 bases, with 16 bases spanning the gap. CDR3 sequence reads: CASSLDGAGGLYGYTF. CDR3 in DNA: TGTGCCAGCAGCTTAGATGGGGCAGGAGGACTATATGGCTACACCTTC.

V gene TRBV28 combines with J gene TRBJ2-6, with TRBD1 identical over 10 bases. Germline V gene data show CDR1 as MDHEN and CDR2 as SYDVKM. The CDR3 extends over 17 amino acids. Trimming removed 5 bases from V and 0 bases from J; junction bases left unmatched: 4. CDR3 in DNA: TGTGCCAGCAGTGGGGGGACAGGGGTCTCTGGGGCCAACGTCCTGACTTTC. Protein sequence: CASSGGTGVSGANVLTF.

This clone was seen more than once but under ten times. J is TRBJ2-3 and V is TRBV11-2; D remains unclear. V lost 5 bases and J 2 bases, leaving 8 bases between the germline ends. Germline CDR1 reads SGHAT; CDR2 reads FQNNGV. CDR3 length equals 13 residues. The CDR3 spells CASSPGLTDTQYF. The CDR3 DNA follows: TGTGCCAGCAGCCCTGGGCTCACAGATACGCAGTATTTT.

The chain carries TRBV6-5 and TRBJ2-5, with unresolved D. V was shortened by 6 bases and J by 5 bases, with 13 bases between the two germline ends. In germline, CDR1 is MNHEY, CDR2 SVGAGI. The CDR3 has 13 residues. The CDR3 bases are TGTGCCAGCAGCCTCCGAATGGACGAGACCCAGTACTTC. It specifies CASSLRMDETQYF.

The V call is TRBV29-1, the J call TRBJ2-7; D perhaps matches TRBD2 (7 bases). This CDR3 is 15 amino acids long. Trimming took off 3 bases at V and 5 bases at J, with 20 bases between the two ends. Germline V lookup: CDR1 SQVTM, CDR2 ANQGSEA. CDR3 DNA: TGCAGCGTTGACCTGAACAGGGAGGGTTGGGACGAGCAGTACTTC. This sequence encodes CSVDLNREGWDEQYF.

The rearrangement uses TRBV5-1 and TRBJ1-4, with TRBD1 matching 11 bases. This CDR3 region has 14 residues. V shed 4 bases, J shed 6 bases, and the junction held 2 bases outside the gene matches. The germline gives CDR1 SGHRS, CDR2 YFSETQ. CDR3 nucleotides: TGCGCCAGCAGCCCGGGACAGGGGGATGAAAAACTGTTTTTT. Translated: CASSPGQGDEKLFF. The full variable domain, with the rest looked up from reference TRBV5-1 and TRBJ1-4, is KAGVTQTPRYLIKTRGQQVTLSCSPISGHRSVSWYQQTPGQGLQFLFEYFSETQRNKGNFPGRFSGRQFSNSRSEMNVSTLELGDSALYLCASSPGQGDEKLFFGSGTQLSVL.